This passage covers 25 T cell receptor beta chains from one sample sequenced in a study of relationships among human T cell subsets (dated by TCRdb to about 2010). The protocol used for the library was multiplex PCR. Sequencer: 454 GS FLX. TCR alpha and beta CDR3 regions were amplified from mRNA by semiquantitative ARM-PCR. In ARM-PCR, tagged nested gene-specific primers were used first, and communal superprimers then performed exponential amplification. TCRdb reworked the public reads: Q25 trimming with fastp, MiXCR clone assembly, productive beta chains retained. Merged by CDR3 protein, the rows form single entries marked with the most common genes and DNA. Recorded for this sample are about 9,000 distinct CDR3 sequences; roughly 55% of them occurred a single time. The ten biggest clones cover under 6.5% of the sample. From the CD45RA-negative fraction, anti-CD45RO beads were used to select memory T cells as CD45RA-RO+ cells.

Sequencing was performed on memory T cells sorted from blood. The cell subset or site label, as the study defines it: CD45RA-RO+ memory T cells. These TCRs come from a man aged 40-49 years in good health.

This clonotype was counted a few times. This rearrangement joins TRBV30 to TRBJ1-1; TRBD1 agrees at 7 bases. The trim removed 8 bases at V and 0 bases at J, leaving 3 bases unmatched. The germline gives CDR1 GTSNPN, CDR2 SVGIG (reference sequence). The CDR3 is 12 amino acids. The CDR3 protein is CARDRLNTEAFF. The CDR3, as DNA: TGTGCCAGGGACAGATTGAACACTGAAGCTTTCTTT.

This chain joins TRBV15 and TRBJ2-7; D tentatively reads TRBD1 or TRBD2 (6 bases each). Germline CDR1 and CDR2: LNHNV and YYDKDF (reference sequence). This CDR3 is built from 18 residues. V lost 0 bases and J lost 0, with 18 bases in between. CDR3 coding DNA: TGTGCCACCAGCAGAGAGAGAGGGGGAGGAGACCCCTCCTACGAGCAGTACTTC. Translating it yields CATSRERGGGDPSYEQYF.

The chain employs TRBV27 and TRBJ2-7, with D possibly TRBD2 on 5 matching bases. Germline V CDR1 and CDR2: MNHEY, SMNVEV (reference sequence). V was pared by 6 bases and J by 2 bases, with 11 bases between. The CDR3 consists of 13 residues. This CDR3 reads CASRGSPTYEQYF. CDR3 bases: TGTGCCAGCAGGGGGAGCCCGACCTACGAGCAGTACTTC.

The chain links TRBV4-1 to TRBJ2-5; D is uncertain. The CDR3 contains 13 residues. V was pared by 4 bases and J by 2 bases, with 8 bases between. Germline V gives CDR1 MGHRA, CDR2 YSYEKL. The CDR3 DNA is TGCGCCAGCAGCCGGCTGCCTCAAGAGACCCAGTACTTC. Amino acid sequence: CASSRLPQETQYF.

This clonotype has a handful of counts. V usage is TRBV2 and J usage is TRBJ2-3; D is possibly TRBD1 or TRBD2 (5 bases each). The CDR3 totals 15 residues. Between the trimmed V and J ends, which lost 4 bases and 6 bases, there was a span of 17 bases. Germline lookup yields CDR1 SNHLY and CDR2 FYNNEI. Here the CDR3 reads CASSVTGTTGDTQYF. The CDR3 coding sequence is TGTGCCAGCAGTGTTACGGGGACCACGGGGGATACGCAGTATTTT.

This chain connects TRBV20-1 to TRBJ2-1, with 8 bases matching TRBD2. V trimming: 0 bases; J trimming: 7 bases; junction bases outside the gene matches: 8. CDR1 and CDR2 (germline): DFQATT, SNEGSKA (reference sequence). The CDR3 length is 15 residues. This CDR3 is CSARDPPAGVNEQFF. In DNA, the CDR3 is TGCAGTGCTAGAGACCCCCCAGCGGGAGTGAATGAGCAGTTCTTC.

The chain is built from TRBV28 and TRBJ2-5; TRBD1 might be the D (5 bases). The V gene lost 6 bases and the J gene lost 3 bases, with 14 bases spanning the gap. This CDR3 contains 14 residues. Germline CDR1 and CDR2: MDHEN and SYDVKM. CDR3 bases: TGTGCCAGCAGCCCCATACAGGAGAAAGAGACCCAGTACTTC. It yields the protein CASSPIQEKETQYF.

The CDR3 spells CSAGQGPTQGYTF. The CDR3 DNA reads TGCAGTGCGGGACAAGGGCCCACACAGGGCTACACCTTC. This rearrangement joins TRBV20-1 to TRBJ1-2, with D possibly matching TRBD1 (6 bases). This CDR3 comprises 13 residues. The germline V and J ends were trimmed by 6 bases and 8 bases, with 19 bases remaining between them. Germline CDR1 is DFQATT and CDR2 is SNEGSKA (reference sequence).

Details on this clonotype: Germline and junction disagree at one end, which may indicate a read error. The J gene is TRBJ2-3, the V gene TRBV6-5; D might be TRBD2 (6 bases). Germline CDR1 is MNHEY and CDR2 is SVGAGI. The CDR3 is 12 residues long. The CDR3 sequence is CASKKGETSPKF. For the CDR3, the DNA is TGTGCCAGCAAAAAAGGGGAGACTAGTCCCAAATTT.

This clonotype was observed a handful of times. This chain connects TRBV7-2 to TRBJ1-2; D is undetermined. Germline V gives CDR1 SGHTA, CDR2 FQGNSA. Trimming stripped 2 bases from V and 4 bases from J, with 5 bases between. CDR3 size: 12 residues. The CDR3 DNA follows: TGTGCCAGCAGCTTAAGGACCTATGGCTACACCTTC. Residues: CASSLRTYGYTF.

To note about this clonotype: At one of its ends the junction is not consistent with the germline gene, which may arise from a read error. The chain is built from TRBV11-1 and TRBJ2-7; 7 positions agree with TRBD1. From germline, CDR1 is SGHAT and CDR2 FQDESV (reference sequence). This CDR3 contains 13 residues. In nucleotides, the CDR3 is TGTGCCGGCAGCTTTGCCAGGGGGTACGAGCAGTACTTC. Translating gives CAGSFARGYEQYF.

The rearrangement joins TRBV5-4 to TRBJ1-1; the D gene is possibly TRBD1 (5 bases). The CDR3 spans 13 residues. V lost 0 bases, J lost 8 bases, and 11 bases lay in between. The V gene's germline CDR1 is SGHNT and CDR2 YYREEE (reference sequence). The CDR3 protein is CASSLGVHREAFF. The CDR3 region has the DNA TGTGCCAGCAGCTTGGGAGTGCACAGGGAAGCTTTCTTT.

This clonotype has a handful of counts. The chain employs TRBV4-1 and TRBJ2-6; 8 nucleotides align to TRBD1. The CDR3 is 22 amino acids. V was clipped by 1 base and J by 0 bases; unmatched bases: 17. Germline V gene sequence: CDR1 MGHRA, CDR2 YSYEKL. The CDR3 here is CASSQVFFRDRFPRSGANVLTF. Written as DNA, the CDR3 is TGCGCCAGCAGCCAAGTGTTCTTCCGGGACAGGTTTCCTCGCTCTGGGGCCAACGTCCTGACTTTC.

CDR3 nucleotides: TGTGCCAGCAGTTTCGGGGTCCAGCCCTACGAGCAGTACTTC. It codes for CASSFGVQPYEQYF. This sequence joins TRBV6-5 and TRBJ2-7; D is perhaps TRBD2 (5 bases). The CDR3 is 14 amino acids. The V gene lost 4 bases and the J gene lost 2 bases, with 12 bases spanning the gap. In germline, CDR1 is MNHEY, CDR2 SVGAGI.

This rearrangement joins TRBV19 to TRBJ1-6; maybe TRBD1 (5 bases). The CDR3 has 14 residues. The V end was cut by 7 bases, the J end by 6 bases, with 13 bases between. The germline V gene has CDR1 LNHDA and CDR2 SQIVND (reference sequence). This CDR3 is CASNRQGANSPLHF. CDR3 bases: TGTGCCAGTAACCGTCAAGGGGCTAATTCACCCCTCCACTTT.

This clonotype has only a few counts. In DNA form, the CDR3 reads TGCAGCGTCCAAGATAGAGAGCACGAGCAGTACTTC. Its protein product is CSVQDREHEQYF. The chain recombines TRBV29-1 with TRBJ2-7, with D uncertain. Trimming took 6 bases from V and 5 from J, leaving 14 bases between them. The V gene's germline CDR1 is SQVTM and CDR2 ANQGSEA. CDR3 length: 12 amino acids.

This clonotype has just one count. The rearrangement uses TRBV28 and TRBJ1-5, with TRBD1 identical over 8 bases. Looked up from germline, CDR1 is MDHEN and CDR2 is SYDVKM. The length of the CDR3 is 14 residues. V trimming: 6 bases; J trimming: 7 bases; junction bases outside the gene matches: 8. The CDR3 region is CASRPRGLGQPQHF. The CDR3 DNA sequence: TGTGCCAGCAGACCCAGGGGGCTTGGGCAGCCCCAGCATTTT.

The CDR3 nucleotides are TGTGCCAGCAGTTTATCCCCGAGCTCCTACGAGCAGTACTTC. As protein: CASSLSPSSYEQYF. The chain couples TRBV28 to TRBJ2-7, with D hard to call. This CDR3 comprises 14 residues. Germline values: CDR1 MDHEN, CDR2 SYDVKM. V dropped 1 base and J dropped 0 bases, with 7 bases sitting between them.

As DNA, the CDR3 is TGCAGTACTACTACCGGGACAGGTCCTGAAAAACTGTTTTTT. It yields the protein CSTTTGTGPEKLFF. This chain joins TRBV20-1 and TRBJ1-4, with TRBD1 matching 8 bases. The V segment lost 8 bases and the J segment 7 bases; nucleotides outside the gene matches: 12. The CDR3 contains 14 residues. Germline assignment: CDR1 DFQATT and CDR2 SNEGSKA (reference sequence).

By share, this clonotype counts as medium-sized. This chain connects TRBV11-1 to TRBJ1-2; D is unclear. Trimming removed 5 bases from V and 5 bases from J, with 18 bases in between. CDR1 is SGHAT, CDR2 FQDESV, per germline (reference sequence). This CDR3 contains 15 residues. CDR3 DNA sequence: TGTGCCAGCAGCACAGACGGAGGACGGGGATATGGCTACACCTTC. This encodes CASSTDGGRGYGYTF.

The sample holds one count of this clonotype. The gene calls are TRBV10-3 and TRBJ1-1; D not resolved. This CDR3 contains 13 residues. V gave up 3 bases and J gave up 6 bases, with 11 bases separating them. In germline, CDR1 is ENHRY, CDR2 SYGVKD. CDR3 region: CAISETPEAEAFF. As DNA, the CDR3 is TGTGCCATCAGTGAAACCCCGGAGGCTGAAGCTTTCTTT.

Only a few counts were recorded for this clonotype. The chain is built from TRBV11-2 and TRBJ2-1, with D maybe TRBD2 (6 bases). The germline V gene has CDR1 SGHAT and CDR2 FQNNGV. Trimming took off 5 bases at V and 1 base at J, with 18 bases between the two ends. There are 17 residues in the CDR3. The CDR3, as DNA: TGTGCCAGCAGCACTCACCGAGCTAGCGCATCCTACAATGAGCAGTTCTTC. Translation gives CASSTHRASASYNEQFF. Looking up the rest from reference TRBV11-2 and TRBJ2-1 gives the full variable domain: EAGVAQSPRYKIIEKRQSVAFWCNPISGHATLYWYQQILGQGPKLLIQFQNNGVVDDSQLPKDRFSAERLKGVDSTLKIQPAKLEDSAVYLCASSTHRASASYNEQFFGPGTRLTVL.

The chain combines TRBV6-5 with TRBJ2-1, with 11 bases matching TRBD1. CDR1 MNHEY and CDR2 SVGAGI come from the germline V gene. The CDR3 extends over 16 amino acids. The junction had 9 bases not matched to a gene; V was cut back by 2 bases and J by 9 bases. DNA of the CDR3: TGTGCCAGCAGTTACGGTTCAGGACAGGGGGCGAGTGAGCAGTTCTTC. Translated, it gives CASSYGSGQGASEQFF.

The chain couples TRBV5-1 to TRBJ2-1, with a possible D match to TRBD2 (6 bases). The CDR3 spans 13 residues. The ends were cut back, 0 bases at V and 9 bases at J, with 10 bases in the middle. From germline, CDR1 is SGHRS and CDR2 YFSETQ. The CDR3 DNA follows: TGCGCCAGCAGCTTGGCGGGGGTTGGTGAGCAGTTCTTC. Protein sequence: CASSLAGVGEQFF.

The DNA of the CDR3 is TGTGCCAGCAGCTCCCCCTTAGCGGTTTCCTACAATGAGCAGTTCTTC. Protein: CASSSPLAVSYNEQFF. The V gene is TRBV7-8, the J gene TRBJ2-1; TRBD2 is a possible D gene (6 bases). This CDR3 is built from 16 residues. Germline V gene lookup returns CDR1 SGHVS and CDR2 FQNEAQ. Trimming took 4 bases from V and 1 from J, leaving 14 bases between them. Based on the CDR3 plus reference TRBV7-8 and TRBJ2-1, the full variable domain is GAGVSQSPRYKVAKRGQDVALRCDPISGHVSLFWYQQALGQGPEFLTYFQNEAQLDKSGLPSDRFFAERPEGSVSTLKIQRTQQEDSAVYLCASSSPLAVSYNEQFFGPGTRLTVL.